This T cell receptor (beta chain) appears in the sequencing data of a study of CXCR3-negative and CXCR3-positive naive CD8 T cells. Comments on this clonotype: Its antigen is still unknown.

The CDR3 consists of 13 residues. Germline V gene lookup returns CDR1 SQVTM and CDR2 ANQGSEA. Researchers prepared the TRB cDNA libraries using 5' RACE with UMI labels. From its re-call of the 5' RACE reads, TCRdb lists each CDR3 protein once, without DNA. The sample data list roughly 25,000 distinct CDR3 sequences. Study-level points and caveats: CXCR3-positive naive cells carried more hydrophobic TRB CDR3s than CXCR3-negative naive cells did.

This sequence originates from a human donor in good health. Some clones in this sample may be carry-over from other donors' samples. Sequenced sample: naive CXCR3- CD8+ T cells from blood. Stated subset: CD45RO-CCR7+CD27+CD95- naive CD8+ T cells lacking CXCR3 (TNR3-). This rearrangement joins TRBV29-1 to TRBJ1-2; with no DNA, the TCRdb D assignment of TRBD1 cannot be verified. The CDR3 protein is CSVVDRSWYGYTF.